One sample yielded the 17 T cell receptor beta chains listed below, sequenced in a study of blood T cell repertoires in COVID-19. Sequencing was performed with immunoSEQ multiplex PCR; in TCRdb, only in-frame clones are kept and a portion is missing. The table lists over 150,000 clones, approximately 83% of them singletons. What was sequenced was PBMCs or T cells enriched from blood (not recorded which). The receptors here all came from a man aged 35 to 55 who had recovered from COVID-19.

This chain uses TRBV6-5 with TRBJ1-1; no firm D call. The CDR3 is 12 amino acids. Per germline, CDR1 MNHEY and CDR2 SVGAGI. V was cut by 4 bases and J by 2 bases, with 5 bases left in between. CDR3 loop: CASSSRNTEAFF. CDR3 nucleotides: TGTGCCAGCAGTTCCAGAAACACTGAAGCTTTCTTT.

This clone was seen a handful of times. V and J are TRBV3-1 (or the pseudogene TRBV3-2) and TRBJ2-7; 7 bases match TRBD1. Germline V gene data show CDR1 as LGHDT and CDR2 as YNNKEL (reference sequence). J lost 5 bases, V lost 4 bases, and 11 bases had no gene match. The CDR3 consists of 15 residues. Here the CDR3 DNA reads TGTGCCAGCAGCCGATCGGGACAGAGGGCGGACGAGCAGTACTTC. Translating gives CASSRSGQRADEQYF.

CDR3 nucleotide sequence: TGTGCCAGCAGCTTCCGGGACAGGGAGGGAACCGGGGAGCTGTTTTTT. Translated, it gives CASSFRDREGTGELFF. V gene TRBV7-9 combines with J gene TRBJ2-2; TRBD1 matches at 9 bases. The CDR3 has 16 residues. The V and J ends lost 3 bases and 5 bases, in that order; junction bases with no gene match: 7. Germline V gene lookup returns CDR1 SEHNR and CDR2 FQNEAQ (reference sequence).

V is TRBV18 and J is TRBJ2-7, with D tentatively TRBD2 (5 bases). V was cut by 2 bases and J by 7 bases, with 18 bases left in between. Germline-derived CDR1 and CDR2 are KGHSH and LQKENI. There are 15 residues in the CDR3. CDR3 nucleotide sequence: TGTGCCAGCTCACCAAAGTTGAGGGATCCACGTGAGCAGTACTTC. As protein: CASSPKLRDPREQYF.

The table lists this clone with a few counts. The chain joins TRBV15 to TRBJ1-1; D possibly corresponds to TRBD1 (5 bases). The CDR3 has 14 residues. Trimming pared 0 bases from V and 4 bases from J, leaving 9 bases between. Germline V lookup: CDR1 LNHNV, CDR2 YYDKDF (reference sequence). The CDR3 sequence: CATSRDTRVTEAFF. In DNA form, the CDR3 reads TGTGCCACCAGCAGAGATACCAGGGTCACTGAAGCTTTCTTT.

The V gene is TRBV5-6, the J gene TRBJ2-5; 10 bases map to TRBD2. Per germline, CDR1 SGHDT and CDR2 YYEEEE. This CDR3 spans 18 amino acids. V lost 6 bases and J lost 4; bases outside the gene matches: 18. DNA of the CDR3: TGTGCCAGCACCCCCGGGCCAGCGGGGGGGCTTGGGGGAGAGACCCAGTACTTC. Translated, it gives CASTPGPAGGLGGETQYF.

The rearrangement joins TRBV27 to TRBJ1-2; possibly TRBD1 for D (5 bases). V lost 6 bases to trimming and J lost 1 base, with 9 bases between them. The CDR3 is made up of 13 amino acids. Germline CDR1 is MNHEY and CDR2 is SMNVEV (reference sequence). This chain's CDR3 is CASSQGFNYGYTF. The CDR3 DNA follows: TGTGCCAGCAGCCAGGGCTTTAACTATGGCTACACCTTC.

V usage is TRBV28 and J usage is TRBJ2-7, with 7 bases identical to TRBD1. This CDR3 comprises 13 residues. Germline lookup yields CDR1 MDHEN and CDR2 SYDVKM. V shed 3 bases and J 6 bases; nucleotides not matched to a gene: 5. Written as DNA, the CDR3 is TGTGCCAGCAGTTTGAACAGGGGCCTCGAGCAGTACTTC. Protein product: CASSLNRGLEQYF.

The chain combines TRBV15 with TRBJ1-1, with a possible D match to TRBD1 (6 bases). Trimming pared 0 bases from V and 1 base from J, leaving 9 bases between. The CDR3 contains 15 residues. Germline V gene sequence: CDR1 LNHNV, CDR2 YYDKDF (reference sequence). The CDR3 is CATSREGTTNTEAFF. The CDR3, as DNA: TGTGCCACCAGCAGAGAAGGGACAACGAACACTGAAGCTTTCTTT.

The chain uses TRBV6-5 and TRBJ1-1; D not certain. The length of the CDR3 is 15 residues. V shed 2 bases and J shed 1 base, with 11 bases lying between them. The V gene's germline CDR1 is MNHEY and CDR2 SVGAGI. CDR3 coding DNA: TGTGCCAGCAGTTACAGTGGCATAACGAACACTGAAGCTTTCTTT. Its protein product is CASSYSGITNTEAFF.

The chain has TRBV30 and TRBJ1-2; a weak D match, TRBD1 (6 bases). This CDR3 comprises 13 residues. Germline V CDR1 and CDR2: GTSNPN, SVGIG (reference sequence). Deletions cut 0 bases from V and 7 bases from J, with 12 bases between. The CDR3 region is CAWSVQGKGGYTF. The CDR3 DNA reads as TGTGCCTGGAGTGTACAGGGAAAGGGTGGCTACACCTTC.

V and J are TRBV18 and TRBJ2-7; a weak D match, TRBD1 (5 bases). The germline V and J ends were trimmed by 0 bases and 3 bases, with 12 bases remaining between them. Germline loops: CDR1 KGHSH, CDR2 LQKENI. The CDR3 is made up of 15 amino acids. The CDR3 nucleotides are TGTGCCAGCTCACCACCGGGCAGGGTGGTCTACGAGCAGTACTTC. This sequence encodes CASSPPGRVVYEQYF.

The chain recombines TRBV12-3 or TRBV12-4 with TRBJ1-5; D not resolved. The CDR3 spans 13 residues. V lost 5 bases and J lost 5, with 10 bases in between. The CDR3 spells CASSVSTHQPQHF. The CDR3 DNA follows: TGTGCCAGCAGTGTTAGTACCCATCAGCCCCAGCATTTT.

V is TRBV30 and J is TRBJ2-7; D perhaps matches TRBD2 (5 bases). Per the germline V gene, CDR1 is GTSNPN and CDR2 is SVGIG (reference sequence). CDR3 length: 14 amino acids. V lost 2 bases and J 5 bases, leaving 16 bases between the germline ends. In DNA form, the CDR3 reads TGTGCCTGGAGTTTAAGGTTGTCCGGGAACGAGCAGTACTTC. Residues: CAWSLRLSGNEQYF.

The rearrangement uses TRBV25-1 and TRBJ2-5, with D perhaps matching TRBD2 (6 bases). Trimming left V 5 bases short and J 4 bases short, with 17 bases between. This CDR3 contains 15 residues. Looked up from germline, CDR1 is MGHDK and CDR2 is SYGVNS. The CDR3 loop reads CASSKGQGGAETQYF. The CDR3, as DNA: TGTGCCAGCAGTAAAGGACAAGGAGGGGCAGAGACCCAGTACTTC.

The count of this clone is one. V and J are TRBV6-5 and TRBJ2-3; D gene ambiguous. The V end lost 0 bases, the J end lost 3 bases, and 13 bases lay between the germline ends. The CDR3 is 16 residues long. The germline CDR1 and CDR2 sequences are MNHEY and SVGAGI. The CDR3 DNA follows: TGTGCCAGCAGTTACTCCGCCGTGCCACTTACAGATACGCAGTATTTT. Its translation is CASSYSAVPLTDTQYF.

This chain joins TRBV9 and TRBJ1-4; no reliable D call. The CDR3 is 14 amino acids. CDR1 SGDLS and CDR2 YYNGEE come from the germline V gene. V was cut by 0 bases and J by 5 bases, with 8 bases left in between. The CDR3 loop is CASSVGQFNEKLFF. The DNA for the CDR3 is TGTGCCAGCAGCGTAGGGCAGTTCAATGAAAAACTGTTTTTT.